These 11 T cell receptor beta chains originate from one sample sequenced in a study of T cell responses to AZD1222 COVID-19 vaccine. The data were produced by immunoSEQ multiplex PCR, yet TCRdb's version contains in-frame clones alone and is incomplete. The data contain 100,000 to 150,000 clones, around nine tenths of them singletons. Sample: peripheral blood, taken on day 0 of AZD1222 vaccination. These receptors originate from an adult in good health.

The CDR3 DNA reads TGTGCCAGCAGTTACGGCGGAGACTCCTACGAGCAGTACTTC. Translated: CASSYGGDSYEQYF. The V gene is TRBV6-2 or TRBV6-3, the J gene TRBJ2-7; D gene uncertain. The CDR3 loop spans 14 amino acids. V shed 2 bases and J shed 0 bases, with 8 bases lying between them. The germline V gene encodes CDR1 MNHEY and CDR2 SVGEGT.

The chain combines TRBV25-1 with TRBJ2-1; unclear D gene. Looked up from germline, CDR1 is MGHDK and CDR2 is SYGVNS. The CDR3 runs to 13 residues. Between the trimmed V and J ends, which lost 8 bases and 0 bases, there was a span of 8 bases. The CDR3: CASARFSYNEQFF. The CDR3 region has the DNA TGTGCCAGCGCGAGGTTCTCCTACAATGAGCAGTTCTTC.

A single count supports this clone. A read error may account for a junction end that differs from germline. The rearrangement links TRBV5-1 to TRBJ2-5, with D unresolved. Germline assignment: CDR1 SGHRS and CDR2 YFSETQ. This CDR3 is built from 12 residues. For the CDR3, the DNA is TGCGCCAGCAGCTTGGCCGGAGAGACTCAGTACTTC. As protein: CASSLAGETQYF.

The chain joins TRBV5-1 to TRBJ2-1; 7 bases agree with TRBD1. Trimming at V came to 7 bases and at J to 0 bases, leaving 7 bases not matched to a gene. The CDR3 spans 15 residues. In germline, CDR1 is SGHRS, CDR2 YFSETQ. CDR3 in DNA: TGCGCCAGCTGGCCCGGGGACAGCTCCTACAATGAGCAGTTCTTC. Translated: CASWPGDSSYNEQFF. Full variable domain (outside the CDR3, taken from reference TRBV5-1 and TRBJ2-1): KAGVTQTPRYLIKTRGQQVTLSCSPISGHRSVSWYQQTPGQGLQFLFEYFSETQRNKGNFPGRFSGRQFSNSRSEMNVSTLELGDSALYLCASWPGDSSYNEQFFGPGTRLTVL.

This clone was recorded once. The rearrangement joins TRBV7-2 to TRBJ2-2; 7 bases are shared with TRBD1. V trimming: 5 bases; J trimming: 5 bases; junction bases outside the gene matches: 5. There are 14 residues in the CDR3. Germline V gene sequence: CDR1 SGHTA, CDR2 FQGNSA. The CDR3 spells CASSGGRGTGELFF. The DNA of the CDR3 is TGTGCCAGCAGCGGGGGCAGGGGGACCGGGGAGCTGTTTTTT.

The chain recombines TRBV9 with TRBJ1-4, with D unclear. V was clipped by 3 bases and J by 6 bases, with 9 bases between them. Germline V gene data show CDR1 as SGDLS and CDR2 as YYNGEE. The CDR3 length is 13 residues. Here the CDR3 DNA reads TGTGCCAGCAGCGCCGCCATTGATGAAAAACTGTTTTTT. Residues: CASSAAIDEKLFF.

This clone was detected once. The V gene is TRBV5-1, the J gene TRBJ2-3, with D possibly being TRBD1 (5 bases). The V gene's germline CDR1 is SGHRS and CDR2 YFSETQ. The CDR3 length is 13 residues. V was shortened by 7 bases and J by 0 bases, with 9 bases between the two germline ends. In nucleotides, the CDR3 is TGCGCCAGCGGGGCCACCAGCACAGATACGCAGTATTTT. It codes for CASGATSTDTQYF.

Note on this clone: This specimen includes other DNA sequences encoding the same CDR3. The chain has TRBV28 and TRBJ2-7, with D unresolved. The V and J ends lost 6 bases and 0 bases respectively, with 3 bases between them. CDR1 is MDHEN and CDR2 is SYDVKM in the germline V gene. This CDR3 has 11 residues. The CDR3 loop reads CASSSSYEQYF. The CDR3 nucleotides are TGTGCCAGCAGCAGCTCCTACGAGCAGTACTTC.

CDR3 loop: CATDGGEGHEKLFF. CDR3 DNA: TGTGCCACCGACGGGGGCGAAGGGCATGAAAAACTGTTTTTT. The chain combines TRBV7-8 with TRBJ1-4, with a possible D match to TRBD1 (6 bases). Germline V gene sequence: CDR1 SGHVS, CDR2 FQNEAQ. The CDR3 runs 14 residues. Trimming removed 10 bases from V and 6 bases from J, with 18 bases in between.

This clone came up once. The chain has TRBV5-5 and TRBJ1-2, with D perhaps TRBD1 (5 bases). The germline V and J ends were trimmed by 2 bases and 8 bases, with 10 bases remaining between them. Germline CDR1 reads SGHKS; CDR2 reads YYEKEE (reference sequence). The CDR3 length is 12 residues. Here the CDR3 DNA reads TGTGCCAGCAGCTTTCAGGGTGGAGGCTACACCTTC. Translation: CASSFQGGGYTF.

V is TRBV9 and J is TRBJ1-1, with D perhaps matching TRBD1 (6 bases). Germline CDR1 reads SGDLS; CDR2 reads YYNGEE. The CDR3 spans 14 residues. V lost 4 bases to trimming and J lost 4 bases, with 14 bases between them. For the CDR3, the DNA is TGTGCCAGCAGCCTAGGGGGGCCAGCCACTGAAGCTTTCTTT. Encoded protein: CASSLGGPATEAFF. The whole variable domain, remainder taken from reference TRBV9 and TRBJ1-1, is DSGVTQTPKHLITATGQRVTLRCSPRSGDLSVYWYQQSLDQGLQFLIQYYNGEERAKGNILERFSAQQFPDLHSELNLSSLELGDSALYFCASSLGGPATEAFFGQGTRLTVV.